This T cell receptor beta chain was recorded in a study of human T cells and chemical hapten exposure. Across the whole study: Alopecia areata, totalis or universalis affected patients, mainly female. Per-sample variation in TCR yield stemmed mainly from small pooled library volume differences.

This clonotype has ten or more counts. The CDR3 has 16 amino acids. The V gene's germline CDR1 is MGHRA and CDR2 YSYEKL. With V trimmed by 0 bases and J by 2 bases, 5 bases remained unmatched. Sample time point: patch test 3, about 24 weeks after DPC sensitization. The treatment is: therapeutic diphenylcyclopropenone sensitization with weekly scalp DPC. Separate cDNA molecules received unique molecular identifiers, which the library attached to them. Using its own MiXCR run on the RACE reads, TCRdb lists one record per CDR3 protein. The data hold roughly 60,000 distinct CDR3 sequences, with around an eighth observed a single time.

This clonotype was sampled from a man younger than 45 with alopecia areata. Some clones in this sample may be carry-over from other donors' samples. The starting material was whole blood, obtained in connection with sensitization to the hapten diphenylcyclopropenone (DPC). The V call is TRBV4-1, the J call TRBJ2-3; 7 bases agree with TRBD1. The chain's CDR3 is CASSQESGGVTDTQYF. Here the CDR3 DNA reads TGCGCCAGCAGCCAAGAATCAGGGGGAGTCACAGATACGCAGTATTTT.